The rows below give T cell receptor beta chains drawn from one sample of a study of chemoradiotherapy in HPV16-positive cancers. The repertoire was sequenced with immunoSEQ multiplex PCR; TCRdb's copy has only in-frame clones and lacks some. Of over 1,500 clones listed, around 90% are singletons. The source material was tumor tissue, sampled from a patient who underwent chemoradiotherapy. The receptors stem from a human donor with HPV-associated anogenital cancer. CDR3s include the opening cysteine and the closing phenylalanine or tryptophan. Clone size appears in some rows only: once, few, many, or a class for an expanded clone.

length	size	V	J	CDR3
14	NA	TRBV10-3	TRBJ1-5	CAISESGKNQPQHF
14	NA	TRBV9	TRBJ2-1	CASSVQDRYNEQFF
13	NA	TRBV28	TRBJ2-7	CASSPDRPYEQYF
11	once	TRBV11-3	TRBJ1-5	CASTRWQPQHF
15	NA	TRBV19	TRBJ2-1	CASSNPGLPLDEQFF
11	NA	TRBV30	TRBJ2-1	CACNTHNEQFF
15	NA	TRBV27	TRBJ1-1	CASSQGSLGGTEAFF
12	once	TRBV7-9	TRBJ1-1	CASSFANTEAFF
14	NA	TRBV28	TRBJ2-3	CASKLAGGSDTQYF
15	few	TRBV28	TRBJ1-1	CASSEPGQGNTEAFF
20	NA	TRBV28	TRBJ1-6	CASSRSWGEWRISYNSPLHF
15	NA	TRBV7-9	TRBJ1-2	CASSPRTADYYGYTF
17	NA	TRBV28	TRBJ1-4	CASSFLGGRATNEKLFF
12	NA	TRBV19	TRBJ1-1	CASSPGVGEAFF
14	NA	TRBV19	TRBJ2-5	CASSLGQGSETQYF
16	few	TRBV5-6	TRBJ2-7	CASSLRTGTSVYEQYF
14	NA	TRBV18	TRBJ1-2	CASSSGQKNYGYTF
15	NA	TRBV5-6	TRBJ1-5	CASARGFGSNQPQHF
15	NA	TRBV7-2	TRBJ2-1	CASSLEGTSYNEQFF
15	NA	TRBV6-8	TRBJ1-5	CASRRFLQGRQPQHF
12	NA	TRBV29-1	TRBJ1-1	CSVEPGNTEAFF
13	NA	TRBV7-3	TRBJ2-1	CASSGTFGTAKFF
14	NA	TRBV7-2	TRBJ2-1	CASSRDRGGNEQFF
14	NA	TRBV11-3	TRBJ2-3	CASSLDRTRVGQYF
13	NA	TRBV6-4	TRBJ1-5	CASSPEANQPQHF
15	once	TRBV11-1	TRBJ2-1	CASSPRKGLNNEQFF
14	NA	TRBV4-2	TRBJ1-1	CASSPGQMNTEAFF
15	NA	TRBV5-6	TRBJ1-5	CASSYRTLSNQPQHF
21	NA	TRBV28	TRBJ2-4	CASSLSRGGSGSPVAKNIQYF
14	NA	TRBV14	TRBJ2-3	CASSQDLEGGPQYF
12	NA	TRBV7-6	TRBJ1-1	CASSLSRTEAFF
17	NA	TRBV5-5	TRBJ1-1	CASSLGSLGQGRTEAFF
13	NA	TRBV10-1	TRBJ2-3	CASSEPATDTQYF
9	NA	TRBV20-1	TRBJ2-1	CSVGGEQFF
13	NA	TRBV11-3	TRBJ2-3	CASGGVAADTQYF
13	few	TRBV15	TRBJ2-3	CATGRGFTDTQYF
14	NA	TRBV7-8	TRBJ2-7	CASSGHREPYEQYF
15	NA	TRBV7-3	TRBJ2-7	CASSLSGGPSREQYF
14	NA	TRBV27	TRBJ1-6	CASSARSSSSPLHF
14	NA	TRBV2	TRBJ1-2	CASVGQIRNYGYTF
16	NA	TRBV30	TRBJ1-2	CAWRYPRAGRNYGYTF
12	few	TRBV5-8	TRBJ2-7	CATAGSSYEQYF